Each of the 15 T cell receptor beta chains below was sequenced from the same sample in a study. TCRdb re-called the 5' RACE reads with MiXCR, one entry per CDR3 protein. The table shows 8,900 or so distinct CDR3 sequences, with 68% occurring only once. Source material: tumor-infiltrating naive CD4+ T cells sorted from the breast tumor. Subset noted: naive CD4+ T cells, CD4+CD45RA+CD25-. Receptors were obtained from a female donor with breast cancer.

The rearrangement joins TRBV3-1 to TRBJ2-7; TRBD2 might be the D (5 bases). This CDR3 region has 15 residues. V lost 1 base and J 2 bases, leaving 12 bases between the germline ends. The germline V gene encodes CDR1 LGHDT and CDR2 YNNKEL (reference sequence). This chain's CDR3 is CASSQGPSGTYEQYF. For the CDR3, the DNA is TGTGCCAGCAGCCAAGGCCCCAGCGGCACCTACGAGCAGTACTTC.

The chain is built from TRBV7-9 and TRBJ2-2, with no clear D. Between the trimmed V and J ends, which lost 1 base and 5 bases, there was a span of 5 bases. Looked up from germline, CDR1 is SEHNR and CDR2 is FQNEAQ (reference sequence). This CDR3 has 13 residues. CDR3 region: CASSLVSTGELFF. As DNA, the CDR3 is TGTGCCAGCAGCTTAGTATCGACCGGGGAGCTGTTTTTT.

As DNA, the CDR3 is TGTGCCAGCAGTGTTCCACTCCAGCGCGATACGCAGTATTTT. Protein product: CASSVPLQRDTQYF. The V and J genes are TRBV12-3 or TRBV12-4 and TRBJ2-3; D remains ambiguous. This CDR3 has 14 residues. The germline V and J ends were trimmed by 5 bases and 6 bases, with 15 bases remaining between them.

On this clonotype: The junction departs from the called germline gene at one end, perhaps through a read error. The chain combines TRBV20-1 with TRBJ2-2, with D unclear. The CDR3 is made up of 13 amino acids. CDR1 DFQATT and CDR2 SNEGSKA come from the germline V gene (reference sequence). The CDR3 bases are TGCGGTGCTAGTTACCGGAACACCGGGGAGCTGTTTTTT. Protein product: CGASYRNTGELFF.

This chain links TRBV7-9 with TRBJ1-2; 10 nucleotides agree with TRBD1. The CDR3 has 14 amino acids. With V trimmed by 4 bases and J by 4 bases, 3 bases remained unmatched. Germline CDR1 reads SEHNR; CDR2 reads FQNEAQ (reference sequence). CDR3 nucleotides: TGTGCCAGCAGCTCGGGACAGGGGAGCTATGGCTACACCTTC. Its protein product is CASSSGQGSYGYTF.

The chain combines TRBV20-1 with TRBJ2-7; 7 nucleotides match TRBD1. The germline V gene encodes CDR1 DFQATT and CDR2 SNEGSKA (reference sequence). The CDR3 loop spans 13 amino acids. With 7 bases clipped from V and 4 bases from J, the junction kept 10 bases outside the gene matches. CDR3 in amino acids: CSVSSNRGYEQYF. The CDR3 nucleotides are TGCAGTGTTAGCTCTAACAGGGGTTACGAGCAGTACTTC.

As regards this clonotype: The CDR3 carries no conserved terminal phenylalanine or tryptophan, so it likely arises from a read error. The V call is TRBV20-1, the J call TRBJ1-5, with 10 bases lining up with TRBD1. There are 17 residues in the CDR3. CDR1 and CDR2 (germline): DFQATT, SNEGSKA (reference sequence). V lost 1 base and J lost 1; bases outside the gene matches: 7. CDR3 DNA sequence: TGCAGTGCTAGAGCCCGACAGGGGGCAGGCAGCAATCAGCCCCAGCATTTA. Amino acids: CSARARQGAGSNQPQHL.

This clonotype was found a few times. The gene calls are TRBV4-1 and TRBJ2-5, with 10 bases matching TRBD2. The germline gives CDR1 MGHRA, CDR2 YSYEKL. V trimming: 0 bases; J trimming: 2 bases; junction bases outside the gene matches: 6. This CDR3 region has 17 residues. CDR3 in amino acids: CASSQDLAGAQQETQYF. CDR3 nucleotides: TGCGCCAGCAGCCAAGATCTAGCGGGGGCACAACAAGAGACCCAGTACTTC.

In its sample, this clonotype was seen a few times. The gene calls are TRBV15 and TRBJ1-5; D gene ambiguous. Germline V gives CDR1 LNHNV, CDR2 YYDKDF (reference sequence). The CDR3 extends over 12 amino acids. Trimming cost V 0 bases and J 7 bases, with 4 bases left between them. CDR3 sequence: CATSRDRQPQHF. DNA of the CDR3: TGTGCCACCAGCAGAGATAGGCAGCCCCAGCATTTT.

The chain recombines TRBV28 with TRBJ1-6; D call uncertain. The CDR3 extends over 13 amino acids. Between the trimmed V and J ends, which lost 5 bases and 7 bases, there was a span of 9 bases. Germline V CDR1 and CDR2: MDHEN, SYDVKM. This CDR3 reads CASSPRPNSPLHF. The CDR3 nucleotides are TGTGCCAGCAGTCCCCGACCGAATTCACCCCTCCACTTT.

The table lists this clonotype with a count of one. The chain carries TRBV5-1 and TRBJ2-1; D not certain. This CDR3 is built from 15 residues. Deletions cut 0 bases from V and 0 bases from J, with 7 bases between. The germline gives CDR1 SGHRS, CDR2 YFSETQ. In nucleotides, the CDR3 is TGCGCCAGCAGCTTGGGGCAGGCCTCCTACAATGAGCAGTTCTTC. It specifies CASSLGQASYNEQFF. Drawing the rest from reference TRBV5-1 and TRBJ2-1, the complete variable domain is KAGVTQTPRYLIKTRGQQVTLSCSPISGHRSVSWYQQTPGQGLQFLFEYFSETQRNKGNFPGRFSGRQFSNSRSEMNVSTLELGDSALYLCASSLGQASYNEQFFGPGTRLTVL.

The chain employs TRBV12-3 or TRBV12-4 and TRBJ1-6; weak D call: TRBD1 (5 bases). The CDR3 runs to 14 residues. The V end lost 4 bases, the J end lost 5 bases, and 9 bases lay between the germline ends. The CDR3 loop is CASSSGQDNSPLHF. The DNA for the CDR3 is TGTGCCAGCAGTTCCGGACAAGATAATTCACCCCTCCACTTT.

V gene TRBV18 combines with J gene TRBJ2-7; D remains unclear. The germline V gene has CDR1 KGHSH and CDR2 LQKENI. The length of the CDR3 is 12 residues. V was trimmed by 6 bases and J by 0 bases, leaving 6 bases between them. The CDR3 DNA sequence: TGTGCCAGCTCGCCGTCCTCCTACGAGCAGTACTTC. Protein product: CASSPSSYEQYF.

This chain connects TRBV3-1 to TRBJ2-5; D is undetermined. CDR3 size: 16 residues. V was pared by 1 base and J by 5 bases, with 17 bases between. Germline V gives CDR1 LGHDT, CDR2 YNNKEL (reference sequence). In DNA form, the CDR3 reads TGTGCCAGCAGCCAAGTGTTCGGAGCCTCCCGGGAGACCCAGTACTTC. Amino acid sequence: CASSQVFGASRETQYF.

The chain has TRBV20-1 and TRBJ1-4; D perhaps matches TRBD1 (6 bases). The V end lost 0 bases, the J end lost 7 bases, and 6 bases lay between the germline ends. The CDR3 has 12 amino acids. The germline V gene encodes CDR1 DFQATT and CDR2 SNEGSKA (reference sequence). This CDR3 reads CSARDRGEKLFF. CDR3 bases: TGCAGTGCTAGAGACAGGGGTGAAAAACTGTTTTTT.